The 16 T cell receptor beta chains below all came from one sample that was sequenced in a study of preoperative IRX-2 immunotherapy in early breast cancer. Sample treatment: preoperative locoregional IRX-2 cytokine immunotherapy. Measured with immunoSEQ multiplex PCR; TCRdb has only the in-frame clones, and not every one. In the table there are more than 35,000 clones, roughly 77% of which are singletons. Sequencing was performed on tumor tissue, taken after IRX-2 immunotherapy. These receptors originate from a human donor with breast cancer.

This clone has more than one count but fewer than ten. The V call is TRBV18, the J call TRBJ2-3, with D maybe TRBD2 (6 bases). CDR1 is KGHSH, CDR2 LQKENI, per germline. This CDR3 spans 15 amino acids. Trimming left V 3 bases short and J 1 base short, with 11 bases between. The CDR3 coding sequence is TGTGCCAGCTCACCTAAGGGACTTCGCACAGATACGCAGTATTTT. It yields the protein CASSPKGLRTDTQYF.

This sequence joins TRBV19 and TRBJ2-6; tentatively, D is TRBD2 (6 bases). Trimming left V 5 bases short and J 3 bases short, with 17 bases between. This CDR3 is 17 amino acids long. Germline lookup yields CDR1 LNHDA and CDR2 SQIVND (reference sequence). This CDR3 is CASSPRGGSFGANVLTF. As DNA, the CDR3 is TGTGCCAGTAGTCCTCGCGGAGGGAGCTTTGGGGCCAACGTCCTGACTTTC.

This sequence joins TRBV5-1 and TRBJ2-3, with D perhaps matching TRBD1 or TRBD2 (6 bases each). The CDR3 loop spans 15 amino acids. Germline V gene lookup returns CDR1 SGHRS and CDR2 YFSETQ. V was trimmed by 6 bases and J by 2 bases, leaving 16 bases between them. The CDR3 DNA follows: TGCGCCAGCACCCTGGGGGGCCTCTCCACAGATACGCAGTATTTT. Its translation is CASTLGGLSTDTQYF.

This CDR3 is CASNNQGEPQHF. The CDR3 DNA is TGTGCCAGTAACAATCAGGGTGAGCCCCAGCATTTT. This chain uses TRBV19 with TRBJ1-5, with D possibly being TRBD1 (5 bases). The V gene lost 7 bases and the J gene lost 8 bases, with 12 bases spanning the gap. This CDR3 contains 12 residues. Germline V gene lookup returns CDR1 LNHDA and CDR2 SQIVND (reference sequence).

CDR3 nucleotide sequence: TGCGCCAGCAGCGGCTCTTCCGGCCCCGGGGAGCTGTTTTTT. Its translation: CASSGSSGPGELFF. The chain combines TRBV5-1 with TRBJ2-2; D is ambiguous. The germline CDR1 and CDR2 sequences are SGHRS and YFSETQ. The CDR3 totals 14 residues. V lost 4 bases and J 6 bases, leaving 13 bases between the germline ends. Full variable domain (missing parts from reference TRBV5-1 and TRBJ2-2): KAGVTQTPRYLIKTRGQQVTLSCSPISGHRSVSWYQQTPGQGLQFLFEYFSETQRNKGNFPGRFSGRQFSNSRSEMNVSTLELGDSALYLCASSGSSGPGELFFGEGSRLTVL.

This sequence joins TRBV11-3 and TRBJ1-4; tentatively, D is TRBD1 (6 bases). The germline gives CDR1 SGHNT, CDR2 YENEEA. V lost 5 bases and J 5 bases, leaving 15 bases between the germline ends. The CDR3 length is 15 residues. The CDR3 loop reads CASSKGRTENEKLFF. The CDR3 nucleotides read TGTGCCAGCAGCAAGGGGCGGACAGAAAATGAAAAACTGTTTTTT.

This chain links TRBV18 with TRBJ1-4; D is possibly TRBD1 (5 bases). This CDR3 is 17 amino acids long. Germline V gives CDR1 KGHSH, CDR2 LQKENI. Trimming pared 2 bases from V and 6 bases from J, leaving 19 bases between. The chain's CDR3 is CASSPRGPGRGDEKLFF. DNA for the CDR3: TGTGCCAGCTCACCAAGGGGCCCAGGGCGAGGAGATGAAAAACTGTTTTTT.

V is TRBV10-3 and J is TRBJ2-4; D might be TRBD1 (5 bases). The CDR3 has 15 amino acids. Germline V CDR1 and CDR2: ENHRY, SYGVKD. V lost 2 bases to trimming and J lost 3 bases, with 11 bases between them. CDR3 loop: CAISEPQGVKNIQYF. In DNA, the CDR3 is TGTGCCATCAGTGAGCCTCAGGGCGTCAAAAACATTCAGTACTTC.

The rearrangement joins TRBV18 to TRBJ2-2; 8 positions agree with TRBD2. The CDR3 spans 16 residues. Germline lookup yields CDR1 KGHSH and CDR2 LQKENI. V lost 0 bases and J lost 6; bases outside the gene matches: 6. CDR3 sequence reads: CASSPPTGGRAGELFF. CDR3 nucleotides: TGTGCCAGCTCACCACCGACGGGAGGGCGCGCCGGGGAGCTGTTTTTT.

V and J are TRBV12-5 and TRBJ2-7; D is undetermined. V shed 1 base and J shed 4 bases, with 11 bases lying between them. Germline CDR1 reads LGHNT; CDR2 reads FRNRAP. The CDR3 extends over 14 amino acids. The CDR3 region is CASGLGRPPYEQYF. The DNA of the CDR3 is TGTGCTAGTGGTTTGGGCAGGCCGCCTTACGAGCAGTACTTC.

The chain uses TRBV7-7 and TRBJ1-5; D is unresolved. The V and J ends lost 1 base and 1 base respectively, with 14 bases between them. This CDR3 has 17 amino acids. Per the germline V gene, CDR1 is SSHAT and CDR2 is FNYEAQ (reference sequence). The CDR3: CASSLEEGPRSNQPQHF. The CDR3 coding sequence is TGTGCCAGCAGCTTAGAGGAGGGCCCCAGGAGCAATCAGCCCCAGCATTTT.

The chain employs TRBV10-2 and TRBJ2-3, with TRBD2 identical over 13 bases. CDR1 and CDR2 (germline): WSHSY, SAAADI. The CDR3 spans 14 residues. V lost 11 bases, J lost 6 bases, and 8 bases stayed unmatched. The CDR3 loop is CAGGTSGIRDTQYF. The CDR3 DNA reads as TGCGCCGGGGGGACTAGCGGGATAAGGGATACGCAGTATTTT.

This clone was recorded only once. This chain links TRBV19 with TRBJ2-3; 8 bases agree with TRBD2. The trim removed 9 bases at V and 14 bases at J, leaving 13 bases unmatched. Per the germline V gene, CDR1 is LNHDA and CDR2 is SQIVND (reference sequence). The CDR3 runs 12 residues. The DNA of the CDR3 is TGTGCCAGCCTCTCACCGGGGGGGCCTTCGTATTTT. Translating it yields CASLSPGGPSYF.

The sample holds a few counts of this clone. V gene TRBV12-5 combines with J gene TRBJ1-4, with D possibly TRBD1 on 6 matching bases. There are 17 residues in the CDR3. From germline, CDR1 is LGHNT and CDR2 FRNRAP. The V end lost 0 bases, the J end lost 0 bases, and 11 bases lay between the germline ends. CDR3 amino acids: CASGLVRDTTTNEKLFF. The CDR3 nucleotides are TGTGCTAGTGGTTTGGTACGGGACACCACAACTAATGAAAAACTGTTTTTT.

This chain connects TRBV6-8 to TRBJ2-5, with D unresolved. V was shortened by 7 bases and J by 7 bases, with 16 bases between the two germline ends. This CDR3 region has 13 residues. Germline V gene data show CDR1 as MNHGY and CDR2 as SAAAGT. The chain's CDR3 is CASNPRGSRTQYF. DNA for the CDR3: TGTGCCAGCAACCCGAGAGGTTCGAGGACCCAGTACTTC.

This clone showed up just a few times. The chain joins TRBV5-1 to TRBJ1-4; maybe TRBD1 (6 bases). Trimming pared 0 bases from V and 0 bases from J, leaving 12 bases between. CDR3 size: 17 residues. The germline gives CDR1 SGHRS, CDR2 YFSETQ. CDR3 nucleotide sequence: TGCGCCAGCAGCTTGGATCGGGAGGGGGCAACTAATGAAAAACTGTTTTTT. Translation: CASSLDREGATNEKLFF.